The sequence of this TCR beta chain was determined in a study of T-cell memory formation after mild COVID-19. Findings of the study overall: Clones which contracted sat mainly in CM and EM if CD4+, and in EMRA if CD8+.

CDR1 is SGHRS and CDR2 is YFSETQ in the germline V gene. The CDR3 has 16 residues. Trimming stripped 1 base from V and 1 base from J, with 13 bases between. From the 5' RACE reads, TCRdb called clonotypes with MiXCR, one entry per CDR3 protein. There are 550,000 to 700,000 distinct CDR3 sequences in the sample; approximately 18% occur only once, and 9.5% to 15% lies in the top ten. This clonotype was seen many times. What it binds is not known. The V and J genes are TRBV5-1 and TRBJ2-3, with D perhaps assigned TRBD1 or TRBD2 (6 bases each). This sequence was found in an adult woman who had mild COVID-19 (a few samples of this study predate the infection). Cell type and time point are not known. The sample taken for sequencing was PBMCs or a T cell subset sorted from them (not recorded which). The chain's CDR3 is CASSLRDGGRTDTQYF. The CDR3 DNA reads TGCGCCAGCAGCTTGCGTGATGGGGGGCGCACAGATACGCAGTATTTT.